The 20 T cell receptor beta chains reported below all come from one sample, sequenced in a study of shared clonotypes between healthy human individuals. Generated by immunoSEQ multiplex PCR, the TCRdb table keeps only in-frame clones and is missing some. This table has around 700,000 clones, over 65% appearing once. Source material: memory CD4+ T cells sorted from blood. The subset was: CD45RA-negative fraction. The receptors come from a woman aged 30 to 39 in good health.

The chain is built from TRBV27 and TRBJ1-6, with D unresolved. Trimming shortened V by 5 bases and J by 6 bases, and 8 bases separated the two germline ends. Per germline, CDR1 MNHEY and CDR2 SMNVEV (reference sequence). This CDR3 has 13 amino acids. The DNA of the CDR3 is TGTGCCAGCAGTCCCCGTCCTAATTCACCCCTCCACTTT. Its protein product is CASSPRPNSPLHF.

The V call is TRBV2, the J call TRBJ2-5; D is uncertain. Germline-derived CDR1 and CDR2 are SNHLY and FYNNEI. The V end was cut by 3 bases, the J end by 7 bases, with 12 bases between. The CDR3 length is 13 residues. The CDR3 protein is CASSEIARGTQYF. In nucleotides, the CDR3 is TGTGCCAGCAGTGAGATTGCCCGCGGGACCCAGTACTTC. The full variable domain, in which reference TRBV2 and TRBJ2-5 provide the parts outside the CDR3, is EPEVTQTPSHQVTQMGQEVILRCVPISNHLYFYWYRQILGQKVEFLVSFYNNEISEKSEIFDDQFSVERPDGSNFTLKIRSTKLEDSAMYFCASSEIARGTQYFGPGTRLLVL.

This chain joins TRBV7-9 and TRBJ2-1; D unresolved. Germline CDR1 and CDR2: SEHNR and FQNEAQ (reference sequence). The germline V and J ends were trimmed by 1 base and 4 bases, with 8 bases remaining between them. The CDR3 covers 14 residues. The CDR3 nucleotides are TGTGCCAGCAGCTTAGGGCCCACATACAATGAGCAGTTCTTC. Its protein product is CASSLGPTYNEQFF.

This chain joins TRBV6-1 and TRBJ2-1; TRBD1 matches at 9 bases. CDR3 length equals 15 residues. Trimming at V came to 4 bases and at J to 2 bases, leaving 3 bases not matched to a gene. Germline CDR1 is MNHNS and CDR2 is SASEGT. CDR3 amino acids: CASSATGGAYNEQFF. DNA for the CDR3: TGTGCCAGCAGTGCCACAGGGGGCGCCTACAATGAGCAGTTCTTC.

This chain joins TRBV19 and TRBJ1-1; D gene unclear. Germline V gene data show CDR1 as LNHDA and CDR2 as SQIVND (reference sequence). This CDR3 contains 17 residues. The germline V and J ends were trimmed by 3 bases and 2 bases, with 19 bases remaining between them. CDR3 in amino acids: CASSMGYVYRINTEAFF. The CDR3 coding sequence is TGTGCCAGTAGTATGGGGTACGTATACAGAATTAACACTGAAGCTTTCTTT.

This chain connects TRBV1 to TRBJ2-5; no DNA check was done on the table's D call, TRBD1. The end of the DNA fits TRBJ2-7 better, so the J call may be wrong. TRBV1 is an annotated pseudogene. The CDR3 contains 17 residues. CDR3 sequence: CTSSWTGGARFSYEQYF. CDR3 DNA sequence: TGCACCAGCAGCTGGACAGGGGGCGCACGTTTTTCCTACGAGCAGTACTTC.

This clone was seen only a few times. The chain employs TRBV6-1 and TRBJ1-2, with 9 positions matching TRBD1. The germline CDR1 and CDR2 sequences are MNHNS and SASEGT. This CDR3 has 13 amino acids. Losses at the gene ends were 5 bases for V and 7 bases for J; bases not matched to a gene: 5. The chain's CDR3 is CASSSGQGLGYTF. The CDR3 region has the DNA TGTGCCAGCAGTTCCGGACAGGGGCTTGGCTACACCTTC.

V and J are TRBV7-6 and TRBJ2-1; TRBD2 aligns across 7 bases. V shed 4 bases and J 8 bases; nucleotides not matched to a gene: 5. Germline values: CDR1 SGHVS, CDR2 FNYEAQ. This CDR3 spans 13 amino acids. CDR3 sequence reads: CASSSRLAYEQFF. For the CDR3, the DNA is TGTGCCAGCAGCTCCCGACTAGCATATGAGCAGTTCTTC.

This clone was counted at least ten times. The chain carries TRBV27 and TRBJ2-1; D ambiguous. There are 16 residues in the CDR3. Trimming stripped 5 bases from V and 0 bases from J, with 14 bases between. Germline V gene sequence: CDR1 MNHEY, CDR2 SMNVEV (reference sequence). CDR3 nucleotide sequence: TGTGCCAGCAGTCCCCGGAGAATCAGCTCCTACAATGAGCAGTTCTTC. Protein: CASSPRRISSYNEQFF.

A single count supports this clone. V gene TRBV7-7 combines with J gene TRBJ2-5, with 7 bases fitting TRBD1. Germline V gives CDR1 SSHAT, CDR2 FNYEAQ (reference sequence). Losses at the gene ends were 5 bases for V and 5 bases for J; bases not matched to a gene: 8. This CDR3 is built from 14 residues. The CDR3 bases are TGTGCCAGCAGCGTGGACAGGAGCAGCGAGACCCAGTACTTC. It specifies CASSVDRSSETQYF.

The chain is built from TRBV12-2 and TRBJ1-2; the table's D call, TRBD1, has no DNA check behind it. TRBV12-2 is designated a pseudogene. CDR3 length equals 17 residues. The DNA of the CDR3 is TGTGCAAGTCGTCATTTCTCCGGGACAGGGGGCAACTATGGCTACACCTTC. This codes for CASRHFSGTGGNYGYTF.

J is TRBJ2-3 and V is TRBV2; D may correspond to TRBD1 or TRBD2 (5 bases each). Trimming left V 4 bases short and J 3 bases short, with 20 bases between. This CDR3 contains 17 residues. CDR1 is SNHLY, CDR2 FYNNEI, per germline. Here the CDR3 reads CASSGVGAGPETDTQYF. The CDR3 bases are TGTGCCAGCAGTGGGGTCGGGGCAGGGCCCGAAACAGATACGCAGTATTTT. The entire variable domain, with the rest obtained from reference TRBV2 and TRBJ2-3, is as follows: EPEVTQTPSHQVTQMGQEVILRCVPISNHLYFYWYRQILGQKVEFLVSFYNNEISEKSEIFDDQFSVERPDGSNFTLKIRSTKLEDSAMYFCASSGVGAGPETDTQYFGPGTRLTVL.

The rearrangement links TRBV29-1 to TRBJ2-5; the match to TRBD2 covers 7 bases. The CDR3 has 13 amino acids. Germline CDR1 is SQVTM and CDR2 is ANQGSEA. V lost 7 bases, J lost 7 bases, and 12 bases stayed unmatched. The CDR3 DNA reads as TGCAGCGCTATGGGGCGGGAGAGGGGGACCCAGTACTTC. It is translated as CSAMGRERGTQYF.

Here the CDR3 reads CASSIESPGRQNTGELFF. CDR3 bases: TGCGCCAGCAGCATAGAATCCCCGGGACGGCAGAACACCGGGGAGCTGTTTTTT. The rearrangement uses TRBV5-1 and TRBJ2-2; D is possibly TRBD1 or TRBD2 (5 bases each). From germline, CDR1 is SGHRS and CDR2 YFSETQ. V lost 4 bases and J 1 base, leaving 20 bases between the germline ends. CDR3 length equals 18 residues.

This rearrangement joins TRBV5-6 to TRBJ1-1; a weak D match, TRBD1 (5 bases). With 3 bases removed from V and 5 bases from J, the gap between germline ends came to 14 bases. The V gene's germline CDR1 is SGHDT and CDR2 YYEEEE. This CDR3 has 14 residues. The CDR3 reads CASSWGEGWTEAFF. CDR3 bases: TGTGCCAGCAGCTGGGGGGAGGGCTGGACTGAAGCTTTCTTT.

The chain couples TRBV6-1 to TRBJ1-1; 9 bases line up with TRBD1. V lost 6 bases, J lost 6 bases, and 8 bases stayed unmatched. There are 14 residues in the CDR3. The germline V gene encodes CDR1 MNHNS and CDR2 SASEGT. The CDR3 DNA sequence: TGTGCCAGCAGGGTGACAGGGGGAATGTCTGAAGCTTTCTTT. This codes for CASRVTGGMSEAFF.

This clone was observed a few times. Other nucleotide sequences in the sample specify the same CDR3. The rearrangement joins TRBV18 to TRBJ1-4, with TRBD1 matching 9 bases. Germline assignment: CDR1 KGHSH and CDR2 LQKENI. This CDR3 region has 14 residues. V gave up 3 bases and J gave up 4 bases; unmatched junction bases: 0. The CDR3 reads CASSPGQGNEKLFF. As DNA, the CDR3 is TGTGCCAGCTCACCGGGACAGGGTAATGAAAAACTGTTTTTT.

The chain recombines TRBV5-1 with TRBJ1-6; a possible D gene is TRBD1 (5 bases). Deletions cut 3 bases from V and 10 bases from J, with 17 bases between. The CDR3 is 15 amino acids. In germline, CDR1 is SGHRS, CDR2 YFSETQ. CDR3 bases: TGCGCCAGCAGCTACTCCGGGACGGAGGGATCACCCCTCCACTTT. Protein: CASSYSGTEGSPLHF.

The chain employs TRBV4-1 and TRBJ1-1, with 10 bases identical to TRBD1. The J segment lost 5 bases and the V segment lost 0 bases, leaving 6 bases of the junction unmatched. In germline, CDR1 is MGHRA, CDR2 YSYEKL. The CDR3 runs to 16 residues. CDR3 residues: CASSQEPDRGFTEAFF. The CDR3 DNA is TGCGCCAGCAGCCAAGAACCGGACAGGGGGTTTACTGAAGCTTTCTTT.

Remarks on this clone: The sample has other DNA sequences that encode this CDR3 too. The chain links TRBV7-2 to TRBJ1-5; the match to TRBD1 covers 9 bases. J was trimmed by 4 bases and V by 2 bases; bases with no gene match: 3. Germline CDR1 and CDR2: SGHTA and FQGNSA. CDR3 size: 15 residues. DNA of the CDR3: TGTGCCAGCAGCTTAACAGGGGGCGGGAATCAGCCCCAGCATTTT. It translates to CASSLTGGGNQPQHF.